This T cell receptor beta chain was sequenced for a study of cytomegalovirus exposure and HLA in healthy donors. General study points: The study designated 150 to 200 TCR beta chains cytomegalovirus-associated. Rare sequences made up most TCRs, while some public TCRs were found in many donors. A later analysis found common viral pathogens apparently linked to several of the most significant clusters. A further, later analysis showed that HLA-associated TCR beta chains (compared with equally common others) were more clonally expanded.

This PCR relied on a set of 60 Vbeta primers and 13 Jbeta primers. Repertoires were generated with immunoSEQ multiplex PCR, while TCRdb's copy carries only in-frame clones and drops some. Here the sample spans some 110,000 clones, around 10% being singletons. To note about this clone: Its antigen is as yet unknown.

This receptor was identified in a man aged 25-45 years in good health and CMV-seronegative. Sequencing was performed on PBMCs.

The CDR3 spells CASSRGFVADQYF. In DNA, the CDR3 is TGTGCCAGCAGTCGGGGATTCGTTGCAGACCAGTACTTC. V usage is TRBV6-5 and J usage is TRBJ2-5, with a possible D match to TRBD2 (5 bases). The ends were cut back, 5 bases at V and 10 bases at J, with 17 bases in the middle. Germline values: CDR1 MNHEY, CDR2 SVGAGI. This CDR3 contains 13 residues.